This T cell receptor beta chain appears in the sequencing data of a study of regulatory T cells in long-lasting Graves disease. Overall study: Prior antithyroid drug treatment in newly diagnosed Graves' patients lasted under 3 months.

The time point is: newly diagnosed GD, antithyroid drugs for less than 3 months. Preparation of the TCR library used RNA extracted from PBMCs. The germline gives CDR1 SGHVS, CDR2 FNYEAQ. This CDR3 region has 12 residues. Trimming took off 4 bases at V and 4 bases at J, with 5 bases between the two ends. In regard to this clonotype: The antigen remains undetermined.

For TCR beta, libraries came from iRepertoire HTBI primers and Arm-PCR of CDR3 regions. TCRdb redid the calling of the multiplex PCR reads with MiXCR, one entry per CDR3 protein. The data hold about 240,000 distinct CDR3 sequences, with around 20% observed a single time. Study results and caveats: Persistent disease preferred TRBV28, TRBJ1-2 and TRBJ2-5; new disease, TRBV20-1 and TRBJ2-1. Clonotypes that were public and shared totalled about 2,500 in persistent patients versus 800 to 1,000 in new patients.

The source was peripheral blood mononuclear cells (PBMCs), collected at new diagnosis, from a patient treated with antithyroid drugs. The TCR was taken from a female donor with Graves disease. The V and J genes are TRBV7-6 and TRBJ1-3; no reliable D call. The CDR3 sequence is CASSSQGNTIYF. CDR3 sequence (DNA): TGTGCCAGCAGCTCCCAGGGAAACACCATATATTTT.